This T cell receptor beta chain was sequenced during a study of blood T cell repertoires in COVID-19. For the study at large: The United States, Italy and Spain were the sources of the acute and convalescent COVID-19 samples. PBMCs, B-cell-depleted T cells, or T cells provided the cDNA or gDNA that made up the material.

Authors' processing steps: Amplification from reference gene primers served as the basis for estimated nucleated cell counts. Clones were read by immunoSEQ multiplex PCR, and TCRdb kept only the in-frame ones, dropping some. The DNA was the basis for D and trimming; V, J and clone size are from that table. Among more than 100,000 clones listed, around 87% were seen once. Germline assignment: CDR1 LNHDA and CDR2 SQIVND (reference sequence). J was trimmed by 3 bases and V by 8 bases; bases with no gene match: 4. The CDR3 runs to 13 residues. Sequencing was done on a sample of peripheral blood. This TCR came from a woman aged 55-70 years with acute or convalescent COVID-19. The chain carries TRBV19 and TRBJ1-3, with TRBD1 matching over 7 bases. The CDR3 DNA is TGTGCCAGTGATAGGGGGCATGGAAACACCATATATTTT. It is translated as CASDRGHGNTIYF.